These 25 T cell receptor beta chains were all obtained from the same sample, sequenced in a study of shared clonotypes between healthy human individuals. Repertoires were generated with immunoSEQ multiplex PCR, while TCRdb's copy carries only in-frame clones and drops some. The data show 2,500,000 or so clones, 92% seen once. The sequencing input was naive CD4+ T cells from PBMCs. Subset denoted: CD45RA+ positively selected. Receptors were obtained from a man aged 18 to 30 in good health. Some clones in this sample may be carry-over from other donors' samples.

As for this clone: This sample includes further DNA sequences coding for the same CDR3. The J gene is TRBJ1-2, the V gene TRBV28, with D uncertain. Trimming cost V 4 bases and J 5 bases, with 5 bases left between them. The CDR3 loop spans 11 amino acids. Germline-derived CDR1 and CDR2 are MDHEN and SYDVKM. CDR3 protein: CASSYNYGYTF. The DNA for the CDR3 is TGTGCCAGCAGTTACAATTATGGCTACACCTTC.

This clone was counted once. The chain recombines TRBV27 with TRBJ2-1, with a tentative D call TRBD2 (6 bases). The germline V gene encodes CDR1 MNHEY and CDR2 SMNVEV (reference sequence). This CDR3 is built from 15 residues. V dropped 8 bases and J dropped 0 bases, with 14 bases sitting between them. The CDR3 sequence is CASLRAGSSYNEQFF. The CDR3, as DNA: TGTGCCAGCCTTAGGGCCGGGAGCTCCTACAATGAGCAGTTCTTC.

As DNA, the CDR3 is TGTGCCAGCAGTTTTATAGAAGGTCGGCTTGAAGCTTTCTTT. Protein sequence: CASSFIEGRLEAFF. V usage is TRBV6-6 and J usage is TRBJ1-1; D gene unclear. The V end lost 4 bases, the J end lost 7 bases, and 16 bases lay between the germline ends. This CDR3 comprises 14 residues. Germline V lookup: CDR1 MNHNY, CDR2 SVGAGI (reference sequence).

V is TRBV10-1 and J is TRBJ2-1; D gene unclear. This CDR3 region has 15 residues. Trimming shortened V by 3 bases and J by 6 bases, and 15 bases separated the two germline ends. Germline-derived CDR1 and CDR2 are WNHNN and SYGVQD (reference sequence). The CDR3 nucleotides are TGCGCCAGCAGTGACGGGCCTAGATTGGGCAATGAGCAGTTCTTC. It encodes CASSDGPRLGNEQFF.

This chain uses TRBV5-1 with TRBJ1-1; no clear D gene. Germline V lookup: CDR1 SGHRS, CDR2 YFSETQ. CDR3 length equals 15 residues. V was pared by 0 bases and J by 6 bases, with 15 bases between. DNA for the CDR3: TGCGCCAGCAGCTTGGATGGTTACCCGGGAGCTGAAGCTTTCTTT. This sequence encodes CASSLDGYPGAEAFF.

The chain employs TRBV6-5 and TRBJ2-5, with a tentative D call TRBD2 (7 bases). The CDR3 length is 14 residues. V lost 4 bases and J lost 4, with 13 bases in between. CDR1 is MNHEY, CDR2 SVGAGI, per germline. The CDR3 spells CASSLLGGGETQYF. For the CDR3, the DNA is TGTGCCAGCAGTTTACTAGGGGGGGGAGAGACCCAGTACTTC.

The rearrangement links TRBV19 to TRBJ1-1; D is unresolved. This CDR3 comprises 13 residues. Germline CDR1 and CDR2: LNHDA and SQIVND (reference sequence). Trimming shortened V by 3 bases and J by 9 bases, and 14 bases separated the two germline ends. CDR3 coding DNA: TGTGCCAGTAGTATTGTCAGGAGCGCACAAGCTTTCTTT. Amino acids: CASSIVRSAQAFF.

The gene calls are TRBV5-1 and TRBJ2-7, with D perhaps TRBD1 (6 bases). CDR1 and CDR2 from the germline V gene are SGHRS and YFSETQ. This CDR3 spans 15 amino acids. With 1 base removed from V and 4 bases from J, the gap between germline ends came to 15 bases. This CDR3 reads CASSLSRQEQYEQYF. The CDR3 coding sequence is TGCGCCAGCAGCTTGAGCAGACAGGAGCAATACGAGCAGTACTTC.

Details on this clone: Distinct nucleotide sequences in the sample also encode this CDR3. The genes are TRBV5-1 and TRBJ1-2, with D unresolved. V lost 0 bases and J 7 bases, leaving 10 bases between the germline ends. The CDR3 spans 13 residues. Germline V gives CDR1 SGHRS, CDR2 YFSETQ. The CDR3 spells CASSLAGRSGYTF. The DNA for the CDR3 is TGCGCCAGCAGCTTGGCCGGCAGGAGTGGCTACACCTTC.

This chain connects TRBV4-3 to TRBJ2-7; D may match TRBD1 or TRBD2 (5 bases each). Germline loops: CDR1 LGHNA, CDR2 YSLEER. The V and J ends lost 2 bases and 3 bases respectively, with 14 bases between them. CDR3 size: 15 residues. The CDR3 region is CASSQSLGESYEQYF. The CDR3 DNA reads TGCGCCAGCAGCCAATCCTTGGGGGAAAGCTACGAGCAGTACTTC.

The gene calls are TRBV11-3 and TRBJ2-7; D uncertain. CDR3 length: 13 residues. The germline gives CDR1 SGHNT, CDR2 YENEEA. V shed 1 base and J shed 6 bases, with 10 bases lying between them. CDR3 DNA sequence: TGTGCCAGCAGCTTAGGCCCGACTCTCGAGCAGTACTTC. Translated: CASSLGPTLEQYF.

The rearrangement uses TRBV19 and TRBJ2-1; TRBD2 matches 8 bases. Germline CDR1 is LNHDA and CDR2 is SQIVND (reference sequence). CDR3 length equals 17 residues. J lost 2 bases, V lost 9 bases, and 15 bases had no gene match. CDR3 nucleotide sequence: TGTGCCAGCACTTACAGAGCGGGAGTAGGGACCTACAATGAGCAGTTCTTC. It encodes CASTYRAGVGTYNEQFF.

This clone has just one count. This chain connects TRBV25-1 to TRBJ2-7; the D gene is possibly TRBD1 (6 bases). The germline CDR1 and CDR2 sequences are MGHDK and SYGVNS. This CDR3 has 15 amino acids. V shed 7 bases and J shed 6 bases, with 22 bases lying between them. The CDR3 nucleotides read TGTGCCAGCATCCCCCTGGGGGCCCGGGACACCGAGCAGTACTTC. Amino acid sequence: CASIPLGARDTEQYF.

The chain is built from TRBV5-1 and TRBJ2-1; no reliable D call. V lost 0 bases, J lost 4 bases, and 8 bases lay in between. The germline V gene encodes CDR1 SGHRS and CDR2 YFSETQ. The CDR3 is made up of 14 amino acids. The CDR3 DNA is TGCGCCAGCAGCTTGGATGCCCGGTACAATGAGCAGTTCTTC. Amino acids: CASSLDARYNEQFF.

The rearrangement links TRBV6-5 to TRBJ2-5, with 7 positions matching TRBD1. The V and J ends lost 6 bases and 2 bases, in that order; junction bases with no gene match: 6. This CDR3 comprises 14 residues. Per germline, CDR1 MNHEY and CDR2 SVGAGI. CDR3 residues: CASRRPGQQETQYF. The CDR3 DNA sequence: TGTGCCAGCAGACGCCCGGGACAGCAAGAGACCCAGTACTTC.

The V gene is TRBV15, the J gene TRBJ1-4; 9 bases agree with TRBD1. The CDR3 is 14 residues long. V lost 4 bases, J lost 8 bases, and 5 bases stayed unmatched. Looked up from germline, CDR1 is LNHNV and CDR2 is YYDKDF (reference sequence). CDR3 loop: CATSTGTGKEKLFF. The CDR3, as DNA: TGTGCCACCAGCACAGGGACAGGGAAAGAAAAACTGTTTTTT. Using reference TRBV15 and TRBJ1-4 for the parts outside the CDR3, the full variable domain is DAMVIQNPRYQVTQFGKPVTLSCSQTLNHNVMYWYQQKSSQAPKLLFHYYDKDFNNEADTPDNFQSRRPNTSFCFLDIRSPGLGDTAMYLCATSTGTGKEKLFFGSGTQLSVL.

The gene calls are TRBV7-9 and TRBJ2-3, with D maybe TRBD1 (6 bases). The CDR3 is 15 amino acids. Germline CDR1 SEHNR, CDR2 FQNEAQ (reference sequence). V lost 2 bases, J lost 4 bases, and 13 bases lay in between. CDR3 in amino acids: CASSLRAGGPDTQYF. The DNA for the CDR3 is TGTGCCAGCAGCTTAAGGGCTGGGGGCCCAGATACGCAGTATTTT.

The chain joins TRBV28 to TRBJ1-2, with D maybe TRBD1 (6 bases). Germline assignment: CDR1 MDHEN and CDR2 SYDVKM. The CDR3 runs 15 residues. V lost 6 bases, J lost 2 bases, and 16 bases lay in between. This chain's CDR3 is CASRAGTTGNYGYTF. In nucleotides, the CDR3 is TGTGCCAGCAGGGCAGGGACAACCGGGAACTATGGCTACACCTTC.

This chain joins TRBV9 and TRBJ2-1, with D perhaps being TRBD1 or TRBD2 (5 bases each). The germline V gene encodes CDR1 SGDLS and CDR2 YYNGEE. This CDR3 has 13 amino acids. V lost 2 bases to trimming and J lost 16 bases, with 19 bases between them. CDR3 DNA: TGTGCCAGCAGCGTGGGGGTGGGCGGCGTATCTTTCTTC. This sequence encodes CASSVGVGGVSFF.

The V call is TRBV28, the J call TRBJ2-1; 8 bases agree with TRBD2. Trimming at V came to 7 bases and at J to 8 bases, leaving 7 bases not matched to a gene. Per the germline V gene, CDR1 is MDHEN and CDR2 is SYDVKM. This CDR3 region has 13 residues. The CDR3 sequence is CASKAGDADEQFF. CDR3 sequence (DNA): TGTGCCAGCAAAGCGGGAGACGCTGATGAGCAGTTCTTC.

The V call is TRBV29-1, the J call TRBJ1-1; perhaps TRBD1 as D (5 bases). Trimming removed 4 bases at V and 1 base at J, with 13 bases between. CDR1 and CDR2 (germline): SQVTM, ANQGSEA. This CDR3 region has 14 residues. CDR3 nucleotide sequence: TGCAGCGTTGGCCGCCAGACAGCGAACACTGAAGCTTTCTTT. The encoded protein is CSVGRQTANTEAFF.

The chain's CDR3 is CASSPPATGQETQYF. DNA of the CDR3: TGCGCCAGCAGCCCACCAGCGACGGGCCAAGAGACCCAGTACTTC. The chain links TRBV5-1 to TRBJ2-5; D remains unclear. CDR3 length equals 15 residues. The V gene lost 4 bases and the J gene lost 1 base, with 14 bases spanning the gap. Germline V gives CDR1 SGHRS, CDR2 YFSETQ. Looking up the rest from reference TRBV5-1 and TRBJ2-5 gives the full variable domain: KAGVTQTPRYLIKTRGQQVTLSCSPISGHRSVSWYQQTPGQGLQFLFEYFSETQRNKGNFPGRFSGRQFSNSRSEMNVSTLELGDSALYLCASSPPATGQETQYFGPGTRLLVL.

CDR3 loop: CASSLRGTSYNEQFF. DNA for the CDR3: TGTGCCAGCAGTCTCAGGGGAACCTCCTACAATGAGCAGTTCTTC. The V gene is TRBV27, the J gene TRBJ2-1; D possibly corresponds to TRBD1 (6 bases). Trimming took off 5 bases at V and 0 bases at J, with 11 bases between the two ends. The CDR3 is made up of 15 amino acids. Germline lookup yields CDR1 MNHEY and CDR2 SMNVEV (reference sequence).

This chain links TRBV5-4 with TRBJ1-1; TRBD1 might be the D (6 bases). Looked up from germline, CDR1 is SGHNT and CDR2 is YYREEE (reference sequence). Deletions cut 1 base from V and 4 bases from J, with 20 bases between. This CDR3 is built from 17 residues. The CDR3 coding sequence is TGTGCCAGCAGCTTGTTGGGCAGGGGAGAGTGGCGCACTGAAGCTTTCTTT. Translation gives CASSLLGRGEWRTEAFF.

J is TRBJ2-7 and V is TRBV7-3; D is uncertain. CDR3 length: 14 amino acids. Germline V gene data show CDR1 as SGHTA and CDR2 as FQGTGA. The V and J ends lost 2 bases and 0 bases respectively, with 8 bases between them. The CDR3, as DNA: TGTGCCAGCAGCTTAGGTGCCCTCTCCTACGAGCAGTACTTC. Translated: CASSLGALSYEQYF.